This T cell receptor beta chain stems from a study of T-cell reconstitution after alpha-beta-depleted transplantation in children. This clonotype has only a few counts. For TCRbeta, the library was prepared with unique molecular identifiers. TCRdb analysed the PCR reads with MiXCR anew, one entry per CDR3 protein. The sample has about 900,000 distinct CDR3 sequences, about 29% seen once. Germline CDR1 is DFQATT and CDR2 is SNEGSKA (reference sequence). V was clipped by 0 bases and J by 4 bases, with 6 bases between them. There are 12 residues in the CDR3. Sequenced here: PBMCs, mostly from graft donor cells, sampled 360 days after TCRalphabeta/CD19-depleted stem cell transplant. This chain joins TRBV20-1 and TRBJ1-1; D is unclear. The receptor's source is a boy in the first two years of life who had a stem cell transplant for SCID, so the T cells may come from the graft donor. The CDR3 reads CSARDLGTEAFF. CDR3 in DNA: TGCAGTGCTAGAGATCTGGGCACTGAAGCTTTCTTT.